Below, one TCR beta chain is given with its context. This specimen comes from a study of blood T cell repertoires in COVID-19. Study at large: Material from acute and convalescent COVID-19 was sourced from the United States, Italy and Spain. The analysed material was cDNA or gDNA that came from T cells, B-cell-depleted T cells, or PBMCs.

TCRdb's copy holds only in-frame clones and misses some; the assay was immunoSEQ multiplex PCR. Of over 30,000 clones listed, 87% are singletons. This CDR3 has 15 residues. Germline V lookup: CDR1 LNHDA, CDR2 SQIVND (reference sequence). Trimming took 5 bases from V and 8 from J; bases not matched to a gene: 8. Material for sequencing was peripheral blood. This chain uses TRBV19 with TRBJ2-1; 11 bases align to TRBD2. This TCR derives from a man older than 75 with active COVID-19. CDR3 amino acids: CASSATSGRMDEQFF. CDR3 in DNA: TGTGCCAGTAGTGCCACTAGCGGGAGAATGGATGAGCAGTTCTTC. The whole variable domain, filled in from reference TRBV19 and TRBJ2-1, reads DGGITQSPKYLFRKEGQNVTLSCEQNLNHDAMYWYRQDPGQGLRLIYYSQIVNDFQKGDIAEGYSVSREKKESFPLTVTSAQKNPTAFYLCASSATSGRMDEQFFGPGTRLTVL.